The 28 T cell receptor beta chains reported below all come from one sample, sequenced in a study of shared clonotypes between healthy human individuals. TCRdb's table, derived via immunoSEQ multiplex PCR, lists solely in-frame clones and lacks some. The table has 2,500,000 or so clones, more than 85% seen once. Sequencing was performed on naive CD4+ T cells from PBMCs. Subset: CD45RA+ positively selected. These receptors were collected from a young man in good health. Some clones in this sample may be carry-over from other donors' samples.

This rearrangement joins TRBV18 to TRBJ2-7; tentative D call: TRBD1 (5 bases). The CDR3 has 14 amino acids. Germline CDR1 reads KGHSH; CDR2 reads LQKENI. Trimming shortened V by 0 bases and J by 4 bases, and 10 bases separated the two germline ends. The CDR3 DNA follows: TGTGCCAGCTCACCACCCTACAGGCTATACGAGCAGTACTTC. This sequence encodes CASSPPYRLYEQYF. The whole variable domain, remainder taken from reference TRBV18 and TRBJ2-7, is NAGVMQNPRHLVRRRGQEARLRCSPMKGHSHVYWYRQLPEEGLKFMVYLQKENIIDESGMPKERFSAEFPKEGPSILRIQQVVRGDSAAYFCASSPPYRLYEQYFGPGTRLTVT.

The V and J genes are TRBV11-3 and TRBJ2-7, with D possibly TRBD2 on 6 matching bases. This CDR3 has 16 residues. V dropped 5 bases and J dropped 5 bases, with 22 bases sitting between them. Germline assignment: CDR1 SGHNT and CDR2 YENEEA. This chain's CDR3 is CASSLYGTSRGHEQYF. The CDR3 DNA reads as TGTGCCAGCAGCCTCTACGGGACTTCAAGAGGCCACGAGCAGTACTTC. The full variable domain, completed using reference TRBV11-3 and TRBJ2-7, is EAGVVQSPRYKIIEKKQPVAFWCNPISGHNTLYWYLQNLGQGPELLIRYENEEAVDDSQLPKDRFSAERLKGVDSTLKIQPAELGDSAVYLCASSLYGTSRGHEQYFGPGTRLTVT.

J is TRBJ2-7 and V is TRBV10-3; a possible D gene is TRBD2 (6 bases). This CDR3 comprises 15 residues. V shed 3 bases and J shed 0 bases, with 12 bases lying between them. CDR1 ENHRY and CDR2 SYGVKD come from the germline V gene. As DNA, the CDR3 is TGTGCCATCAGTGAAAGGAGGGAGTTCTCCTACGAGCAGTACTTC. Residues: CAISERREFSYEQYF.

The rearrangement uses TRBV6-1 and TRBJ1-3; D not resolved. The CDR3 contains 15 residues. Trimming removed 1 base from V and 3 bases from J, with 10 bases in between. From germline, CDR1 is MNHNS and CDR2 SASEGT. The CDR3 DNA is TGTGCCAGCAGTGAAGTGGATAGATATGGAAACACCATATATTTT. Protein: CASSEVDRYGNTIYF.

V and J are TRBV29-1 and TRBJ1-1; TRBD1 might be the D (6 bases). The CDR3 totals 12 residues. From germline, CDR1 is SQVTM and CDR2 ANQGSEA. The V and J ends lost 6 bases and 7 bases respectively, with 15 bases between them. The CDR3 protein is CSVGTMFGEAFF. In nucleotides, the CDR3 is TGCAGCGTGGGGACAATGTTTGGTGAAGCTTTCTTT.

The chain carries TRBV9 and TRBJ2-6, with TRBD2 matching over 7 bases. The CDR3 consists of 16 residues. Germline loops: CDR1 SGDLS, CDR2 YYNGEE. With 3 bases clipped from V and 4 bases from J, the junction kept 7 bases outside the gene matches. CDR3 amino acids: CASSARGNPGANVLTF. DNA for the CDR3: TGTGCCAGCAGCGCGCGGGGGAACCCCGGGGCCAACGTCCTGACTTTC.

The chain links TRBV2 to TRBJ1-2; D possibly corresponds to TRBD1 (6 bases). Germline V lookup: CDR1 SNHLY, CDR2 FYNNEI. V shed 7 bases and J shed 9 bases, with 18 bases lying between them. The CDR3 is made up of 13 amino acids. The CDR3 DNA is TGTGCCAGCACTACAGGGTTCTCCTGGAGCTACACCTTC. It yields the protein CASTTGFSWSYTF.

The V call is TRBV7-3, the J call TRBJ2-6, with a possible D match to TRBD2 (6 bases). V lost 5 bases, J lost 0 bases, and 23 bases lay in between. CDR3 length: 20 amino acids. Germline assignment: CDR1 SGHTA and CDR2 FQGTGA. The CDR3 sequence is CASSVEGTRLLNSGANVLTF. CDR3 nucleotides: TGTGCCAGCAGCGTGGAGGGGACTCGTCTCCTCAACTCTGGGGCCAACGTCCTGACTTTC.

A single count supports this clone. The chain is built from TRBV19 and TRBJ1-5; TRBD1 aligns across 12 bases. Per the germline V gene, CDR1 is LNHDA and CDR2 is SQIVND (reference sequence). The CDR3 runs to 15 residues. V was pared by 7 bases and J by 8 bases, with 9 bases of the junction left unmatched. CDR3 region: CASTAGQGAGKPQHF. The CDR3 DNA reads as TGTGCCAGTACCGCGGGACAGGGGGCCGGGAAGCCCCAGCATTTT.

CDR3 sequence (DNA): TGTGCCAGCAGCCCCGAGGGGGCAAATCGTTGGACCCAGTACTTC. This sequence encodes CASSPEGANRWTQYF. The V gene is TRBV11-2, the J gene TRBJ2-5; 7 bases fit TRBD1. This CDR3 comprises 15 residues. V lost 5 bases, J lost 7 bases, and 13 bases stayed unmatched. The germline V gene has CDR1 SGHAT and CDR2 FQNNGV. Full variable domain (outside the CDR3, taken from reference TRBV11-2 and TRBJ2-5): EAGVAQSPRYKIIEKRQSVAFWCNPISGHATLYWYQQILGQGPKLLIQFQNNGVVDDSQLPKDRFSAERLKGVDSTLKIQPAKLEDSAVYLCASSPEGANRWTQYFGPGTRLLVL.

The CDR3 protein is CASRDPGGSSYNEQFF. The CDR3 DNA reads as TGCGCCAGCAGGGACCCGGGGGGTTCCTCCTACAATGAGCAGTTCTTC. J is TRBJ2-1 and V is TRBV5-1, with 7 bases lining up with TRBD2. Losses at the gene ends were 5 bases for V and 0 bases for J; bases not matched to a gene: 8. The V gene's germline CDR1 is SGHRS and CDR2 YFSETQ. The CDR3 has 16 residues.

This clone was detected only a few times. The J gene is TRBJ2-7, the V gene TRBV28; 11 bases map to TRBD2. The CDR3 contains 15 residues. With V trimmed by 3 bases and J by 2 bases, 3 bases remained unmatched. The germline gives CDR1 MDHEN, CDR2 SYDVKM. Here the CDR3 DNA reads TGTGCCAGCAGTTTGACTAGCGGGATAACCTACGAGCAGTACTTC. Translation: CASSLTSGITYEQYF.

V is TRBV18 and J is TRBJ2-3; 8 nucleotides match TRBD2. The J segment lost 2 bases and the V segment lost 3 bases, leaving 7 bases of the junction unmatched. This CDR3 region has 16 residues. Per germline, CDR1 KGHSH and CDR2 LQKENI. Here the CDR3 reads CASSPLNSGVTDTQYF. The CDR3 DNA is TGTGCCAGCTCACCGCTCAATAGCGGGGTCACAGATACGCAGTATTTT. The whole variable domain, remainder taken from reference TRBV18 and TRBJ2-3, is NAGVMQNPRHLVRRRGQEARLRCSPMKGHSHVYWYRQLPEEGLKFMVYLQKENIIDESGMPKERFSAEFPKEGPSILRIQQVVRGDSAAYFCASSPLNSGVTDTQYFGPGTRLTVL.

The gene calls are TRBV9 and TRBJ2-6; D is unclear. CDR3 length: 16 amino acids. Between the trimmed V and J ends, which lost 0 bases and 0 bases, there was a span of 7 bases. In germline, CDR1 is SGDLS, CDR2 YYNGEE. The CDR3 DNA reads TGTGCCAGCAGCGTAGAATGGATCTCTGGGGCCAACGTCCTGACTTTC. It codes for CASSVEWISGANVLTF.

The chain joins TRBV30 to TRBJ1-2; no firm D call. The CDR3 is 15 amino acids. V shed 0 bases and J shed 8 bases, with 19 bases lying between them. Germline V lookup: CDR1 GTSNPN, CDR2 SVGIG (reference sequence). The CDR3, as DNA: TGTGCCTGGAGTGTACTGGGGTTGCAATCGAGGGGCTACACCTTC. Amino acid sequence: CAWSVLGLQSRGYTF.

The rearrangement uses TRBV6-5 and TRBJ2-7; D perhaps matches TRBD1 (5 bases). The CDR3 length is 15 residues. V shed 5 bases and J shed 0 bases, with 14 bases lying between them. CDR1 and CDR2 (germline): MNHEY, SVGAGI. The DNA for the CDR3 is TGTGCCAGCAGTCCCGACAGAGCCTTCTCCTACGAGCAGTACTTC. Protein: CASSPDRAFSYEQYF.

The chain links TRBV7-9 to TRBJ2-5; the match to TRBD2 covers 14 bases. The CDR3 consists of 17 residues. J was trimmed by 2 bases and V by 4 bases; bases with no gene match: 6. The germline V gene has CDR1 SEHNR and CDR2 FQNEAQ (reference sequence). Written as DNA, the CDR3 is TGTGCCAGCAGCTCAGGGACTAGCGGGAGTAAACAAGAGACCCAGTACTTC. It specifies CASSSGTSGSKQETQYF. Together with reference TRBV7-9 and TRBJ2-5, the CDR3 gives the full variable domain: DTGVSQNPRHKITKRGQNVTFRCDPISEHNRLYWYRQTLGQGPEFLTYFQNEAQLEKSRLLSDRFSAERPKGSFSTLEIQRTEQGDSAMYLCASSSGTSGSKQETQYFGPGTRLLVL.

The V call is TRBV19, the J call TRBJ1-5; 10 nucleotides line up with TRBD1. The ends lost 5 bases at V and 3 bases at J; junction bases unmatched: 10. Looked up from germline, CDR1 is LNHDA and CDR2 is SQIVND (reference sequence). The CDR3 is made up of 17 amino acids. The CDR3 DNA is TGTGCCAGTAGTCCGAGGGACAGGGGCGTATTCAATCAGCCCCAGCATTTT. It specifies CASSPRDRGVFNQPQHF.

V is TRBV29-1 and J is TRBJ1-4; tentatively, D is TRBD1 (6 bases). Trimming stripped 0 bases from V and 5 bases from J, with 7 bases between. Germline V gives CDR1 SQVTM, CDR2 ANQGSEA. The CDR3 totals 13 residues. For the CDR3, the DNA is TGCAGCGTTGAAGAACAGGGAAATGAAAAACTGTTTTTT. This gives the protein CSVEEQGNEKLFF.

A note on this clone: This sample also contains other DNA sequences that code for the same CDR3. The rearrangement uses TRBV5-1 and TRBJ2-5; 8 nucleotides agree with TRBD1. Germline V gene lookup returns CDR1 SGHRS and CDR2 YFSETQ. The V gene end was trimmed by 0 bases and the J gene end by 5 bases; junction bases not matched to a gene: 6. CDR3 length: 15 residues. The CDR3 bases are TGCGCCAGCAGCTTGGTGGCAGGGGGCGGGGAGACCCAGTACTTC. It encodes CASSLVAGGGETQYF.

V is TRBV28 and J is TRBJ1-1; D gene unclear. Germline CDR1 and CDR2: MDHEN and SYDVKM. There are 12 residues in the CDR3. Trimming took 7 bases from V and 5 from J, leaving 11 bases between them. The CDR3 loop is CASIKDGTEAFF. In nucleotides, the CDR3 is TGTGCCAGCATCAAGGACGGGACTGAAGCTTTCTTT.

This sequence joins TRBV6-5 and TRBJ1-4; TRBD1 is a possible D gene (6 bases). The CDR3 loop spans 16 amino acids. The germline V gene has CDR1 MNHEY and CDR2 SVGAGI. Trimming shortened V by 4 bases and J by 6 bases, and 18 bases separated the two germline ends. The CDR3 sequence: CASSLRGVPFDEKLFF. DNA of the CDR3: TGTGCCAGCAGTTTGAGGGGGGTCCCGTTCGATGAAAAACTGTTTTTT.

Turning to this clone: Other DNA variants within this sample encode the same CDR3. The chain carries TRBV7-3 and TRBJ2-2; D unclear. The V gene's germline CDR1 is SGHTA and CDR2 FQGTGA. The CDR3 has 13 residues. The ends were cut back, 4 bases at V and 1 base at J, with 4 bases in the middle. The CDR3 is CASSSLNTGELFF. DNA of the CDR3: TGTGCCAGCAGCTCCTTGAACACCGGGGAGCTGTTTTTT.

In its sample, this clone was seen once. The rearrangement joins TRBV7-2 to TRBJ2-2, with a weak D call TRBD1 (5 bases). CDR3 size: 14 residues. Germline V lookup: CDR1 SGHTA, CDR2 FQGNSA. V was pared by 7 bases and J by 5 bases, with 14 bases between. CDR3 DNA sequence: TGTGCCAGCATCCAGGGCCGCGGAACCGGGGAGCTGTTTTTT. Translating gives CASIQGRGTGELFF.

This clone was seen a single time. The CDR3 coding sequence is TGTGCCAGTAGTACATGGACTAGCGGAGAAACCGGGGAGCTGTTTTTT. This sequence encodes CASSTWTSGETGELFF. The chain carries TRBV19 and TRBJ2-2, with TRBD2 identical over 10 bases. V shed 4 bases and J 5 bases; nucleotides not matched to a gene: 7. This CDR3 contains 16 residues. Germline V CDR1 and CDR2: LNHDA, SQIVND (reference sequence).

This clone has more than one count but fewer than ten. The chain recombines TRBV2 with TRBJ1-5; 7 bases line up with TRBD1. V trimming: 7 bases; J trimming: 2 bases; junction bases outside the gene matches: 8. The CDR3 sequence is 15 residues long. CDR1 and CDR2 from the germline V gene are SNHLY and FYNNEI. The CDR3 is CASTTTGPGNQPQHF. CDR3 bases: TGTGCCAGCACTACGACAGGGCCTGGCAATCAGCCCCAGCATTTT.

The count of this clone is one. The chain carries TRBV30 and TRBJ2-5, with 7 bases matching TRBD1. Per germline, CDR1 GTSNPN and CDR2 SVGIG (reference sequence). The length of the CDR3 is 13 residues. The V gene end was trimmed by 4 bases and the J gene end by 2 bases; junction bases not matched to a gene: 4. The CDR3 nucleotides read TGTGCCTGGAATCAGGGACAGCAAGAGACCCAGTACTTC. Amino acid sequence: CAWNQGQQETQYF.

The chain uses TRBV5-6 and TRBJ2-5; tentatively, D is TRBD2 (6 bases). Germline V gives CDR1 SGHDT, CDR2 YYEEEE. The CDR3 runs to 15 residues. V shed 2 bases and J shed 5 bases, with 16 bases lying between them. The CDR3 spells CASSLTMGGLETQYF. Here the CDR3 DNA reads TGTGCCAGCAGCTTAACGATGGGGGGTTTGGAGACCCAGTACTTC.